The present entry profiles one TCR beta chain with its context. The assay was immunoSEQ multiplex PCR, and TCRdb's table has in-frame clones only and misses some. The table includes around 200,000 clones, 85% to 90% detected once. The record originates from a study of blood T cell repertoires in COVID-19. The ends lost 5 bases at V and 8 bases at J; junction bases unmatched: 10. Per germline, CDR1 LNHDA and CDR2 SQIVND (reference sequence). The CDR3 spans 15 residues. This chain links TRBV19 with TRBJ1-4; 8 bases are a match to TRBD1. This TCR was recovered from a woman in her forties or fifties with acute or convalescent COVID-19. Sequencing was performed on peripheral blood. CDR3 coding DNA: TGTGCCAGTAGTGTACAGGGGGTTTCAAACGAAAAACTGTTTTTT. This encodes CASSVQGVSNEKLFF.